This entry describes one TCR beta chain. What it binds is unknown. The data are from a study of T cell responses to AZD1222 COVID-19 vaccine. Study-wide results and caveats: Researchers took repertoire samples only after the peak T cell response had come. White British people made up most donors, females outnumbered males, and clonal diversity was possibly underestimated.

TCRdb's table, derived via immunoSEQ multiplex PCR, lists solely in-frame clones and lacks some. The repertoire consists of roughly 35,000 clones, with more than 75% occurring once and the leading ten covering 8% to 13%. The sample here was peripheral blood, taken 28 days after the second AZD1222 dose. The sequence was collected from an adult who received the AZD1222 COVID-19 vaccine.

CDR3 amino acids: CASSFGTGSSSYEQYF. In DNA, the CDR3 is TGTGCCAGCAGCTTCGGGACAGGGTCGTCCTCCTACGAGCAGTACTTC. The chain is built from TRBV9 and TRBJ2-7, with TRBD1 matching over 9 bases. This CDR3 region has 16 residues. CDR1 and CDR2 (germline): SGDLS, YYNGEE. After removal of 4 bases from V and 0 bases from J, the junction contained 8 bases not matched to a gene.